The 12 T cell receptor beta chains reported below all come from one sample, sequenced in a study of T cell changes during pregnancy in multiple sclerosis. The data were produced by immunoSEQ multiplex PCR, yet TCRdb's version contains in-frame clones alone and is incomplete. Of some 77,000 clones in the sample, about 93% are singletons; the top ten hold 2% to 3%. Here the sequenced sample was peripheral blood, taken after pregnancy. The receptors originated from a female donor in good health, enrolled as a control in a pregnancy study.

The chain couples TRBV19 to TRBJ1-5; 7 bases match TRBD1. In germline, CDR1 is LNHDA, CDR2 SQIVND (reference sequence). This CDR3 region has 12 residues. The V segment lost 8 bases and the J segment 7 bases; nucleotides outside the gene matches: 5. In DNA form, the CDR3 reads TGTGCCAGTCGGGACAGCGAACAGCCCCAGCATTTT. Protein sequence: CASRDSEQPQHF.

This chain connects TRBV27 to TRBJ2-7; the D gene is possibly TRBD2 (6 bases). The germline CDR1 and CDR2 sequences are MNHEY and SMNVEV (reference sequence). The CDR3 totals 16 residues. The V gene lost 3 bases and the J gene lost 3 bases, with 18 bases spanning the gap. DNA of the CDR3: TGTGCCAGCAGTTTCTCGGGCGGGAACATGTTCTACGAGCAGTACTTC. Its translation is CASSFSGGNMFYEQYF.

The J gene is TRBJ2-2, the V gene TRBV7-2, with D possibly TRBD2 on 6 matching bases. This CDR3 is 15 amino acids long. The ends were cut back, 3 bases at V and 6 bases at J, with 14 bases in the middle. Germline CDR1 SGHTA, CDR2 FQGNSA. DNA of the CDR3: TGTGCCAGCAGCTTCGGGGGAGTGGGCTCCGGGGAGCTGTTTTTT. This encodes CASSFGGVGSGELFF.

V and J are TRBV5-1 and TRBJ2-3; 9 bases map to TRBD2. This CDR3 contains 14 residues. Germline V gene data show CDR1 as SGHRS and CDR2 as YFSETQ. V gave up 9 bases and J gave up 5 bases; unmatched junction bases: 10. The CDR3 region has the DNA TGCGCCACCGGAGCGGGGGGCACCCGAGATACGCAGTATTTT. Encoded protein: CATGAGGTRDTQYF.

The chain couples TRBV9 to TRBJ2-1; the D gene is possibly TRBD2 (5 bases). The CDR3 covers 16 residues. Germline V lookup: CDR1 SGDLS, CDR2 YYNGEE. With 4 bases removed from V and 4 bases from J, the gap between germline ends came to 18 bases. The chain's CDR3 is CASSPRGADSYNEQFF. DNA of the CDR3: TGTGCCAGCAGCCCCCGGGGAGCGGATTCGTACAATGAGCAGTTCTTC.

The CDR3 DNA reads as TGTGCCTGGGAAAATCAGGGGGCAAACACTGAAGCTTTCTTT. It encodes CAWENQGANTEAFF. The J gene is TRBJ1-1, the V gene TRBV30, with 8 bases identical to TRBD1. From germline, CDR1 is GTSNPN and CDR2 SVGIG (reference sequence). V was clipped by 5 bases and J by 2 bases; unmatched bases: 7. CDR3 size: 14 residues.

The J gene is TRBJ2-3, the V gene TRBV27, with TRBD2 as a possible D gene (5 bases). Deletions cut 5 bases from V and 1 base from J, with 16 bases between. The CDR3 has 16 amino acids. The V gene's germline CDR1 is MNHEY and CDR2 SMNVEV (reference sequence). CDR3 protein: CASSPLWELRTDTQYF. The DNA of the CDR3 is TGTGCCAGCAGTCCCCTATGGGAGCTACGCACAGATACGCAGTATTTT.

This CDR3 is CASSLTASEQYF. The CDR3 region has the DNA TGTGCCAGCAGCTTGACTGCCTCGGAGCAGTACTTC. The gene calls are TRBV11-2 and TRBJ2-5; D call uncertain. V dropped 3 bases and J dropped 11 bases, with 13 bases sitting between them. Looked up from germline, CDR1 is SGHAT and CDR2 is FQNNGV. The CDR3 has 12 residues.

CDR3 in DNA: TGTGCCAGCAGTGGCACAGGGTTTGTTGGTTTGGAGACCCAGTACTTC. It specifies CASSGTGFVGLETQYF. This chain uses TRBV28 with TRBJ2-5; D possibly corresponds to TRBD1 (6 bases). The CDR3 has 16 residues. In germline, CDR1 is MDHEN, CDR2 SYDVKM. V lost 5 bases to trimming and J lost 5 bases, with 21 bases between them.

Written as DNA, the CDR3 is TGTGCCAGCAGACCTACAGGGGGCGAGCACGGCTACACCTTC. It is translated as CASRPTGGEHGYTF. This chain links TRBV6-1 with TRBJ1-2, with 9 nucleotides matching TRBD1. Germline V lookup: CDR1 MNHNS, CDR2 SASEGT. Trimming cost V 6 bases and J 8 bases; bases outside gene matches: 10. The CDR3 extends over 14 amino acids.

V and J are TRBV7-9 and TRBJ1-4; 7 bases are shared with TRBD1. Trimming at V came to 6 bases and at J to 8 bases, leaving 9 bases not matched to a gene. The CDR3 is 14 amino acids. Germline CDR1 reads SEHNR; CDR2 reads FQNEAQ (reference sequence). This CDR3 is CASRYRGPGEKLFF. The CDR3 nucleotides are TGTGCCAGCAGGTACAGGGGCCCGGGCGAAAAACTGTTTTTT.

The chain is built from TRBV29-1 and TRBJ1-2; possibly TRBD1 for D (5 bases). The CDR3 extends over 14 amino acids. CDR1 is SQVTM and CDR2 is ANQGSEA in the germline V gene. The V end lost 1 base, the J end lost 8 bases, and 17 bases lay between the germline ends. The CDR3 sequence is CSVEGDQGSGGYTF. The DNA for the CDR3 is TGCAGCGTTGAAGGCGACCAGGGTTCAGGCGGCTACACCTTC. Full variable domain (remainder filled in from reference TRBV29-1 and TRBJ1-2): SAVISQKPSRDICQRGTSLTIQCQVDSQVTMMFWYRQQPGQSLTLIATANQGSEATYESGFVIDKFPISRPNLTFSTLTVSNMSPEDSSIYLCSVEGDQGSGGYTFGSGTRLTVV.